The TCR beta chain under discussion was sequenced for a study of blood T cell repertoires in COVID-19. V was clipped by 2 bases and J by 4 bases, with 9 bases between them. The germline CDR1 and CDR2 sequences are SGHTA and FQGNSA. The CDR3 is made up of 13 amino acids. Source study methods: It was from reference gene primer amplification that nucleated cell counts were estimated. Assay used: immunoSEQ multiplex PCR; TCRdb lists only in-frame clones, some missing. Clonal size and the V and J genes are those of that table, whereas D and trimming came from the DNA. The sample lists approximately 310,000 clones; roughly 85% were seen once.

The chain recombines TRBV7-2 with TRBJ2-7, with D possibly matching TRBD1 (5 bases). Sequencing input: PBMCs or T cells enriched from blood (not recorded which). The receptor was derived from a woman aged 25-40 years who had been exposed to COVID-19. The CDR3 nucleotides are TGTGCCAGCAGCTTAATCAGGGTTTACGAGCAGTACTTC. It yields the protein CASSLIRVYEQYF.